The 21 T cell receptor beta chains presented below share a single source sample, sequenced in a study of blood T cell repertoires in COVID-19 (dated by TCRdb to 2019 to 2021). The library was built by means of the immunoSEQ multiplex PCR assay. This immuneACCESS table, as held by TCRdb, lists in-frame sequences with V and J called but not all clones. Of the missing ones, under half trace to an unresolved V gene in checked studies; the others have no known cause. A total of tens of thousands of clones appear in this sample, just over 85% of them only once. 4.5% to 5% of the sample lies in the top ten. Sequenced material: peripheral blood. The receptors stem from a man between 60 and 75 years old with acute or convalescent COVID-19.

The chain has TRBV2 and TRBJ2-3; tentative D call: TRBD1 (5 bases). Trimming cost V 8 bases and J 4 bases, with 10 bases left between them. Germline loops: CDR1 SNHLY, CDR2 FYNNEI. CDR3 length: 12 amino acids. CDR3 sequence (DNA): TGTGCCAGCCCCCCAGGGCCAGATACGCAGTATTTT. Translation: CASPPGPDTQYF.

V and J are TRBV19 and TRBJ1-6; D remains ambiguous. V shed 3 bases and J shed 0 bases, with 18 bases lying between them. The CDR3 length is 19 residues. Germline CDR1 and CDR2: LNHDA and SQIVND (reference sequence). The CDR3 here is CASSIKGLLSSSYNSPLHF. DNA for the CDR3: TGTGCCAGTAGTATCAAAGGACTGCTGTCGAGCTCCTATAATTCACCCCTCCACTTT.

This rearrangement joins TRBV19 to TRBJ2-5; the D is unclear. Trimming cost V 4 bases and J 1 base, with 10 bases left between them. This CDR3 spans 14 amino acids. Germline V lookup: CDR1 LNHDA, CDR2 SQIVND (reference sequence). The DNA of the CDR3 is TGTGCCAGTAGTAACCGGCGGCCCCAAGAGACCCAGTACTTC. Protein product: CASSNRRPQETQYF.

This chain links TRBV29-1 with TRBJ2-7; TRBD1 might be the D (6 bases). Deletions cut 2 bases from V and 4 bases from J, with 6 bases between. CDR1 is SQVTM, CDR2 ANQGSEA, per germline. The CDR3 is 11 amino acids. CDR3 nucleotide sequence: TGCAGCGTTGAAACAGGGTACGAGCAGTACTTC. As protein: CSVETGYEQYF.

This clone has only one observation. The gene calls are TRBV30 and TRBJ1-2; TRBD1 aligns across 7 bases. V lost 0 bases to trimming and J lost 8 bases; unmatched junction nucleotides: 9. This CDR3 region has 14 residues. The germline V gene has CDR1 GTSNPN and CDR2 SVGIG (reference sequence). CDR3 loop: CAWSVLRQGGGYTF. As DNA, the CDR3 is TGTGCCTGGAGTGTCCTGCGGCAGGGGGGCGGCTACACCTTC.

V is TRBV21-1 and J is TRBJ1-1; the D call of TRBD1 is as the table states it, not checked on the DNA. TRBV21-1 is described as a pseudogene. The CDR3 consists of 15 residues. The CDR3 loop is CASSKALGQGVEAFF. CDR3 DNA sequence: TGTGCCAGCAGCAAAGCGCTGGGGCAGGGGGTGGAAGCTTTCTTT.

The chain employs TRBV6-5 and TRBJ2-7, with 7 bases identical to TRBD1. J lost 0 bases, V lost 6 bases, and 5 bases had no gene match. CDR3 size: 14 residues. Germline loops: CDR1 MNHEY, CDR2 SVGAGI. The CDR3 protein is CASSLRQGSYEQYF. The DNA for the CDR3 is TGTGCCAGCAGCCTCCGACAGGGCTCCTACGAGCAGTACTTC.

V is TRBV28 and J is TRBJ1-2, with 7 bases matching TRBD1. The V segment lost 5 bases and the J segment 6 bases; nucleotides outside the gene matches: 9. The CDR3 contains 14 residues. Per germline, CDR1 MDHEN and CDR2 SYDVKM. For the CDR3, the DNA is TGTGCCAGCAGTCTGAGACAGGGAATAGATGGCTACACCTTC. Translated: CASSLRQGIDGYTF.

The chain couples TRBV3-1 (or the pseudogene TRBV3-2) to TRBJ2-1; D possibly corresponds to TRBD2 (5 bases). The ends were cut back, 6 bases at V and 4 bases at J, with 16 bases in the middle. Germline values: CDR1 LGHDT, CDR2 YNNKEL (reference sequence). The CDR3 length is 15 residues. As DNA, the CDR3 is TGTGCCAGCAGTCCAGAGCAGGACTTTTACAATGAGCAGTTCTTC. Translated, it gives CASSPEQDFYNEQFF.

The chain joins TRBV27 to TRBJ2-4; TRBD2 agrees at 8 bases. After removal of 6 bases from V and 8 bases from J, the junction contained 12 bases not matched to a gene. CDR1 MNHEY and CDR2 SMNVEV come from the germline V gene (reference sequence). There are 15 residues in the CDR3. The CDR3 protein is CASRKSTSERYIQYF. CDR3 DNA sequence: TGTGCCAGCAGAAAGTCGACTAGCGAGAGATACATTCAGTACTTC.

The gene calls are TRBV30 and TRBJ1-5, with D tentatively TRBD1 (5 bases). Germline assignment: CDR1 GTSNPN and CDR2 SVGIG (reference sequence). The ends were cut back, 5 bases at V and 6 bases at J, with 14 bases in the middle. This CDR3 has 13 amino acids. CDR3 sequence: CAWEAGVGQPQHF. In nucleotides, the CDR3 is TGTGCCTGGGAGGCGGGGGTTGGTCAGCCCCAGCATTTT.

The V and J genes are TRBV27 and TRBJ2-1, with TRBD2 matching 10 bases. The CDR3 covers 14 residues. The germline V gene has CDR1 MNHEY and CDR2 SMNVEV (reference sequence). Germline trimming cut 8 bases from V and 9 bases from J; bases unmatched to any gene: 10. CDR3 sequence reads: CASYPSGSFAEQFF. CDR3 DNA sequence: TGTGCCAGCTACCCTAGCGGGAGTTTCGCTGAGCAGTTCTTC.

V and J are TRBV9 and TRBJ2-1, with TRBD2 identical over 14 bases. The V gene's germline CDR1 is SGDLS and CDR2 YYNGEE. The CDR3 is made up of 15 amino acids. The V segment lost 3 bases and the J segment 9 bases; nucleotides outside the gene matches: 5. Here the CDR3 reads CASSGLAGGRFEQFF. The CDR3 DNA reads TGTGCCAGCAGCGGACTAGCGGGAGGGCGGTTTGAGCAGTTCTTC.

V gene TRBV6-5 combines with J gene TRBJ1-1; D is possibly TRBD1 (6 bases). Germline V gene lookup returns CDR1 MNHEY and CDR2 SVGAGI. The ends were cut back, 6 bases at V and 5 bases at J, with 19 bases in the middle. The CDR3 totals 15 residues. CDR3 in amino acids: CASSPRGEGETEAFF. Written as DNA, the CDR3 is TGTGCCAGCAGCCCCCGGGGGGAGGGGGAAACTGAAGCTTTCTTT.

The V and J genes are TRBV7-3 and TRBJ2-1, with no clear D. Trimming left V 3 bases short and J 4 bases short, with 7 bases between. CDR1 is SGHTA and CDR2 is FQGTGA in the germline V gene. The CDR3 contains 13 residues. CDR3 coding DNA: TGTGCCAGCAGCTTTACACCTTACAATGAGCAGTTCTTC. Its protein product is CASSFTPYNEQFF.

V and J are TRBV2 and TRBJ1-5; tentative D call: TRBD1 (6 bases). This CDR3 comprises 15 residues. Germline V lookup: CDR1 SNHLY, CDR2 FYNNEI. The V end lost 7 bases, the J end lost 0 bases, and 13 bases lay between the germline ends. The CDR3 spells CASTQGGYSNQPQHF. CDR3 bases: TGTGCCAGCACCCAAGGGGGATATAGCAATCAGCCCCAGCATTTT.

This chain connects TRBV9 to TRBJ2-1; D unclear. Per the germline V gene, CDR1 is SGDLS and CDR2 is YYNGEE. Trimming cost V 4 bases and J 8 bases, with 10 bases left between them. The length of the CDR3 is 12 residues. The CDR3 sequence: CASSPDRDEQFF. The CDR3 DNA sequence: TGTGCCAGCAGCCCCGATCGGGATGAGCAGTTCTTC.

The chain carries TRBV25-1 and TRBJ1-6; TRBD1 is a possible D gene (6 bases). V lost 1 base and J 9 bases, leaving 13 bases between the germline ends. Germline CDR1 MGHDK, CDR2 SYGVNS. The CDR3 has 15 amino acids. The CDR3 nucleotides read TGTGCCAGCAGTGAATTAGGGAGGGGGGGTTCACCCCTCCACTTT. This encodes CASSELGRGGSPLHF. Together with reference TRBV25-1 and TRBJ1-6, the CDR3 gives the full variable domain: EADIYQTPRYLVIGTGKKITLECSQTMGHDKMYWYQQDPGMELHLIHYSYGVNSTEKGDLSSESTVSRIRTEHFPLTLESARPSHTSQYLCASSELGRGGSPLHFGNGTRLTVT.

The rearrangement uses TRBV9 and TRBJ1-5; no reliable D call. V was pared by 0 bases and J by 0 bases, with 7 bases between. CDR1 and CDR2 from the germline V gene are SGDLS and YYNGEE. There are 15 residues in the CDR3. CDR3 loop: CASSVGVSSNQPQHF. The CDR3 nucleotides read TGTGCCAGCAGCGTAGGAGTGAGTAGCAATCAGCCCCAGCATTTT.

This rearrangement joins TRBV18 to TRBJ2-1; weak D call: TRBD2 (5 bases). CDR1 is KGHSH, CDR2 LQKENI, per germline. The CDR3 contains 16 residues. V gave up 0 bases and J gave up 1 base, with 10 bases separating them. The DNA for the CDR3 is TGTGCCAGCTCACCACCCCGGACGGGATCCTACAATGAGCAGTTCTTC. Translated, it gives CASSPPRTGSYNEQFF.

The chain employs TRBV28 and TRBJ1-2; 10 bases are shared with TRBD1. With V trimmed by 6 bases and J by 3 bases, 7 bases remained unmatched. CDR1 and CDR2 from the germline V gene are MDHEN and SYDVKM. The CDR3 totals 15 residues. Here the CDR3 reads CASRPWDRGYYGYTF. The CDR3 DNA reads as TGTGCCAGCAGACCCTGGGACAGGGGTTACTATGGCTACACCTTC.